The following is a T cell receptor beta chain sequence with its context. The protocol was immunoSEQ multiplex PCR, while the TCRdb copy is restricted to in-frame clones and leaves out a portion. The data hold 380,000 or so clones, with approximately 87% observed a single time. These data are taken from a study of blood T cell repertoires in COVID-19. The study recruited people aged roughly 18 to 95 years across around 23 US areas. Which cohort a participant joined came from the clinical history participants gave. Trimming removed 1 base at V and 0 bases at J, with 10 bases between. The CDR3 is made up of 16 amino acids. From germline, CDR1 is SGHDN and CDR2 FVKESK.

The genes are TRBV14 and TRBJ1-3; D not resolved. The sequence was collected from a man aged 25-45 years who had recovered from COVID-19. What was sequenced was PBMCs or T cells enriched from blood (not recorded which). The CDR3 DNA reads as TGTGCCAGCAGCCAAGGGGGAGGACGCTCTGGAAACACCATATATTTT. Its protein product is CASSQGGGRSGNTIYF.